This T cell receptor beta chain was captured in a study of graft-versus-host responses after intestinal transplantation. The overall study: Recipients across the board were started on anti-thymocyte globulin induction, then kept on tacrolimus and steroids for 2 to 4 years. Study results and caveats: GvH clones turned up in recipient marrow; some had shown up first in ileum or blood.

Concerning this clone itself: What it binds is unknown. At one end, the junction sequence differs from germline, possibly due to a read error.

The method was immunoSEQ multiplex PCR; TCRdb's version includes in-frame clones alone and lacks a portion of them. The sample yields 84,000 or so clones, around 90% seen once. The sequence derives from a human donor who received an intestinal transplant. The specimen comprised unstimulated CD4+ T cells sorted from spleen or lymph node cells, sampled before intestinal transplant.

For the CDR3, the DNA is TGCAGCGTTGGCACACAAATGAACACTGGAGCTTTCTTT. It yields the protein CSVGTQMNTGAFF. V and J are TRBV29-1 and TRBJ1-1; D is uncertain. This CDR3 spans 13 amino acids. The V gene's germline CDR1 is SQVTM and CDR2 ANQGSEA.